One T cell receptor beta chain is described in this entry. Which antigen it targets is not known. No clone much larger than this one lies a single base away; base qualities are absent. The immunoSEQ Assay, a bias-controlled multiplex PCR, was used to amplify TCRbeta CDR3 regions from genomic DNA. The study's processing was this. The number of nucleated cells in each sample was estimated by amplification of reference gene primers within the assay. To quantify the absolute abundance of each unique TCRbeta CDR3 rearrangement, sequence reads were collapsed and filtered. For each sample, productive Simpson clonality was calculated by taking the square root of Simpson's diversity index across productive rearrangements. TCRdb took over this immuneACCESS table, retaining in-frame rearrangements with V and J assigned. Such tables are incomplete; in checked studies, under half of the missing clones stem from an unresolved V gene, and the remainder is unexplained. V and J calls and clone size are copied from that table; D and trimming were computed from the DNA. The sample table holds about 140,000 clones, of which 77% were seen once. The ten largest clones represent about 9.4% of the sample.

Whole blood was collected in K2EDTA tubes by collaborating institutions according to the institutions' own protocols. Collaborator samples were shipped for TCRbeta analysis as frozen whole blood, isolated PBMCs, or DNA extracted from either sample type. The data belong to a study of blood T cell repertoires in COVID-19 (dated by TCRdb to the early 2020s). About the full investigation: Collaborator samples came from the United States, Italy and Spain and covered acute and convalescent phases of COVID-19. The prospective study material was composed of cDNA or gDNA derived from T cells, B-cell-depleted T cells, or PBMCs. Where HLA class I and class II types were available, the types were taken from metadata supplied by the sample provider, not from assay-based typing. Subjects who had been exposed to COVID-19, were actively infected with it, or had recovered from it provided the deeply sampled blood TCRbeta repertoires that made up the dataset. The samples were drawn from two sources: the first 160 participants of the ongoing ImmuneRACE study, and 950 to 1,500 subjects contributed by 6 global collaborators. A de-identified subject ID, COVID-19 status, age in years and sex were almost always included in the sample metadata. The repertoires were released in a freely available public database meant as a resource for research on the immune response to SARS-CoV-2.

The germline V gene (reference sequence) sets CDR1 to MNHNY and CDR2 to SVGAGI. CDR3 length: 13 amino acids, cysteine to phenylalanine. This entry keeps only the CDR3 DNA: 39 bases, framed from base 1. V loses 6 bases, J loses 7 bases, and the germline ends lie 15 bases apart. What the research found in general, with its limitations: The quantity of clinical and demographic metadata differed by source and by participant and was supplied without curation.

This clonotype originated in a woman aged 45-60 years with active or convalescent COVID-19. Rearrangement joined TRBV6-6 to TRBJ1-2, and perhaps TRBD1 as D gene, on 5 matching bases. Sequenced input: peripheral blood. The CDR3 region has the sequence CASRHGSTGGYTF. The nucleotides are TGTGCCAGCAGACACGGTTCCACAGGTGGCTACACCTTC.